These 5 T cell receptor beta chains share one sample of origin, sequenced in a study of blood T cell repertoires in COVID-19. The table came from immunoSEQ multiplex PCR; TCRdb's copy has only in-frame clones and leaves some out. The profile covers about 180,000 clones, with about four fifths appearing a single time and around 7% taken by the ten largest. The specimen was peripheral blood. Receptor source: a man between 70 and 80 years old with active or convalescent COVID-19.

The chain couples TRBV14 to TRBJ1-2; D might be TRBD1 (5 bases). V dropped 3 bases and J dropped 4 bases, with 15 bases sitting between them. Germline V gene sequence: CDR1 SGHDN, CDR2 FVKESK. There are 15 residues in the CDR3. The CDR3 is CASSQPDTQVYGYTF. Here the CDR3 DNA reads TGTGCCAGCAGCCAGCCGGACACACAAGTCTATGGCTACACCTTC.

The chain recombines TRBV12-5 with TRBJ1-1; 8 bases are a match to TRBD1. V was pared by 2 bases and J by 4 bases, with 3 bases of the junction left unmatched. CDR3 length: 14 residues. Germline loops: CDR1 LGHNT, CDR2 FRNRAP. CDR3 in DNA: TGTGCTAGTGGTTTGAACAGGGGGTTCACTGAAGCTTTCTTT. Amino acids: CASGLNRGFTEAFF.

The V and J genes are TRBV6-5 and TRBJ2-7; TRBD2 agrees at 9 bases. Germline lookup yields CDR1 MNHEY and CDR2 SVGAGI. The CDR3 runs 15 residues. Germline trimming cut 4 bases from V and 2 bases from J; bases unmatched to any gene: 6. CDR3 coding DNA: TGTGCCAGCAGTTCCGAAGGCGGGGGGGCCTACGAGCAGTACTTC. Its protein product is CASSSEGGGAYEQYF.

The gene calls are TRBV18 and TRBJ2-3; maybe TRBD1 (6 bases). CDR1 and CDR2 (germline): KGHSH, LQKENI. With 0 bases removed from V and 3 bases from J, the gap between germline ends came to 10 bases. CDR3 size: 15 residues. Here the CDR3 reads CASSPPQGGTDTQYF. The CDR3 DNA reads TGTGCCAGCTCACCACCTCAAGGGGGTACAGATACGCAGTATTTT.

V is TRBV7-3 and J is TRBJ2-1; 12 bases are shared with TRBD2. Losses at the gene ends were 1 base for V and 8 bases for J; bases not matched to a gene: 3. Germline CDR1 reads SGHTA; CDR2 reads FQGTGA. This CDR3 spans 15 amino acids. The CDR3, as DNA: TGTGCCAGCAGCTTAAGACTAGCGGGAGTTGATGAGCAGTTCTTC. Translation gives CASSLRLAGVDEQFF.